A single sample is the source of the 23 T cell receptor beta chains below, sequenced in a study of T cell responses to AZD1222 COVID-19 vaccine. Sequenced by immunoSEQ multiplex PCR; TCRdb stores in-frame clones only, minus some. The table has about 56,000 clones, about 86% seen once. The sample here was peripheral blood, taken 28 days after the second AZD1222 dose. Receptors were obtained from an adult who received the AZD1222 COVID-19 vaccine.

This clone appeared a few times. The chain uses TRBV29-1 and TRBJ2-1; maybe TRBD2 (5 bases). V was pared by 2 bases and J by 4 bases, with 12 bases between. Germline CDR1 reads SQVTM; CDR2 reads ANQGSEA. The length of the CDR3 is 14 residues. This CDR3 is CSVERASRYNEQFF. In DNA, the CDR3 is TGCAGCGTTGAAAGGGCTAGCCGATACAATGAGCAGTTCTTC.

The gene calls are TRBV5-1 and TRBJ2-7, with 11 positions matching TRBD2. J gave up 3 bases and V 7 bases, and 6 bases lay outside the gene matches. Germline CDR1 and CDR2: SGHRS and YFSETQ. The CDR3 loop spans 14 amino acids. CDR3 sequence: CASATSGSSYEQYF. Written as DNA, the CDR3 is TGCGCCAGCGCTACTAGCGGGAGTAGCTACGAGCAGTACTTC.

This chain links TRBV5-4 with TRBJ1-1; 7 bases are a match to TRBD1. The junction had 8 bases not matched to a gene; V was cut back by 0 bases and J by 3 bases. This CDR3 contains 16 residues. Germline loops: CDR1 SGHNT, CDR2 YYREEE (reference sequence). CDR3 in amino acids: CASSLGQGRADTEAFF. CDR3 in DNA: TGTGCCAGCAGCTTGGGACAGGGAAGAGCGGACACTGAAGCTTTCTTT.

This chain connects TRBV27 to TRBJ2-7; 7 bases map to TRBD1. Germline V CDR1 and CDR2: MNHEY, SMNVEV (reference sequence). The CDR3 totals 13 residues. V trimming: 10 bases; J trimming: 7 bases; junction bases outside the gene matches: 13. The CDR3: CAKRTGCMREQYF. The CDR3 nucleotides are TGTGCCAAGAGGACAGGATGTATGCGGGAGCAGTACTTC.

The gene calls are TRBV18 and TRBJ1-1; 8 nucleotides line up with TRBD1. The germline gives CDR1 KGHSH, CDR2 LQKENI. The length of the CDR3 is 14 residues. V was pared by 5 bases and J by 1 base, with 3 bases of the junction left unmatched. CDR3 loop: CASSAGQGNTEAFF. The DNA of the CDR3 is TGTGCCAGCTCAGCCGGACAGGGGAACACTGAAGCTTTCTTT. Filled out from reference TRBV18 and TRBJ1-1, the complete variable domain reads NAGVMQNPRHLVRRRGQEARLRCSPMKGHSHVYWYRQLPEEGLKFMVYLQKENIIDESGMPKERFSAEFPKEGPSILRIQQVVRGDSAAYFCASSAGQGNTEAFFGQGTRLTVV.

This clone was found once. The chain employs TRBV21-1 and TRBJ1-2. TRBV21-1 corresponds to a pseudogene. CDR3 length equals 14 residues. The CDR3 bases are TGTGCCAGCAGCAAAGATACCGGAGTCTATGGCTACACCTTC. Translation: CASSKDTGVYGYTF.

This chain uses TRBV5-1 with TRBJ2-7, with D perhaps matching TRBD1 (5 bases). The V end was cut by 5 bases, the J end by 5 bases, with 17 bases between. CDR1 is SGHRS and CDR2 is YFSETQ in the germline V gene. The CDR3 spans 14 residues. CDR3 nucleotide sequence: TGCGCCAGCAGTGAAAGGGGCAGGGCAAACGAGCAGTACTTC. The encoded protein is CASSERGRANEQYF.

As DNA, the CDR3 is TGTGCCAGCTCACCGGGGGGAATCGGGGAGCTGTTTTTT. It translates to CASSPGGIGELFF. V gene TRBV18 combines with J gene TRBJ2-2, with D tentatively TRBD2 (6 bases). This CDR3 spans 13 amino acids. Germline V lookup: CDR1 KGHSH, CDR2 LQKENI. Trimming took 3 bases from V and 7 from J, leaving 9 bases between them.

The chain couples TRBV6-2 or TRBV6-3 to TRBJ2-3, with TRBD2 identical over 9 bases. Germline CDR1 MNHEY, CDR2 SVGEGT. This CDR3 spans 15 amino acids. V dropped 0 bases and J dropped 7; count of bases not matched to a gene: 5. In DNA, the CDR3 is TGTGCCAGCAGTTACTCAGCGGGGGGACGATATACGCAGTATTTT. Translating it yields CASSYSAGGRYTQYF.

This clone was counted a few times. This chain joins TRBV4-1 and TRBJ1-3, with a possible D match to TRBD1 (5 bases). Trimming cost V 3 bases and J 10 bases, with 19 bases left between them. CDR1 and CDR2 (germline): MGHRA, YSYEKL. This CDR3 comprises 15 residues. CDR3 in amino acids: CASSQTRDPPLTIYF. As DNA, the CDR3 is TGCGCCAGCAGCCAGACCCGGGACCCGCCTTTGACCATATATTTT.

This chain links TRBV28 with TRBJ2-1; 10 positions match TRBD2. Germline values: CDR1 MDHEN, CDR2 SYDVKM. V shed 5 bases, J shed 4 bases, and the junction held 11 bases outside the gene matches. CDR3 length: 17 amino acids. DNA of the CDR3: TGTGCCAGCAGTGGGGGGTCTAGCGGGAGCTCGTACAATGAGCAGTTCTTC. This gives the protein CASSGGSSGSSYNEQFF.

The chain recombines TRBV24-1 with TRBJ1-4, with no clear D. V shed 2 bases and J shed 8 bases, with 11 bases lying between them. This CDR3 region has 14 residues. Germline CDR1 KGHDR, CDR2 SFDVKD. The CDR3 loop is CATSDSLNEEKLFF. DNA of the CDR3: TGTGCCACCAGTGATTCCCTCAATGAGGAAAAACTGTTTTTT.

The chain joins TRBV7-8 to TRBJ2-1; D is uncertain. This CDR3 region has 12 residues. Trimming removed 1 base from V and 9 bases from J, with 7 bases in between. In germline, CDR1 is SGHVS, CDR2 FQNEAQ. CDR3 in amino acids: CASSLDPREQFF. CDR3 nucleotides: TGTGCCAGCAGCTTAGACCCGCGTGAGCAGTTCTTC.

Only a few counts were recorded for this clone. The V gene is TRBV28, the J gene TRBJ2-1, with 9 nucleotides matching TRBD2. There are 15 residues in the CDR3. Trimming cost V 5 bases and J 4 bases; bases outside gene matches: 6. Germline assignment: CDR1 MDHEN and CDR2 SYDVKM. The CDR3 protein is CASSPLAGGYNEQFF. The DNA for the CDR3 is TGTGCCAGCAGTCCCCTGGCGGGGGGGTACAATGAGCAGTTCTTC.

The chain recombines TRBV12-3 or TRBV12-4 with TRBJ1-5, with D unresolved. The CDR3 extends over 12 amino acids. The V gene lost 3 bases and the J gene lost 6 bases, with 6 bases spanning the gap. In nucleotides, the CDR3 is TGTGCCAGCAGTTTCTCCAGTCAGCCCCAGCATTTT. The encoded protein is CASSFSSQPQHF.

This rearrangement joins TRBV6-6 to TRBJ1-5; D gene unclear. This CDR3 has 15 amino acids. Germline V gives CDR1 MNHNY, CDR2 SVGAGI (reference sequence). Trimming shortened V by 7 bases and J by 4 bases, and 17 bases separated the two germline ends. CDR3 in DNA: TGTGCCAGCATAAATGCCCCCACCTATAATCAGCCCCAGCATTTT. Protein: CASINAPTYNQPQHF.

The V and J genes are TRBV5-4 and TRBJ1-5; no definite D call. V was cut by 4 bases and J by 0 bases, with 11 bases left in between. The CDR3 is 15 residues long. Germline CDR1 is SGHNT and CDR2 is YYREEE (reference sequence). CDR3 coding DNA: TGTGCCAGCAGCGAGACCGGGAGTAGCAATCAGCCCCAGCATTTT. Its translation is CASSETGSSNQPQHF.

The J gene is TRBJ1-1, the V gene TRBV28; no definite D call. Trimming shortened V by 6 bases and J by 8 bases, and 16 bases separated the two germline ends. Germline CDR1 and CDR2: MDHEN and SYDVKM. The CDR3 consists of 13 residues. CDR3 amino acids: CASSPASRGEAFF. The DNA of the CDR3 is TGTGCCAGCAGCCCAGCCTCACGTGGCGAAGCTTTCTTT.

This clone showed up just once. The chain carries TRBV19 and TRBJ2-2; tentative D call: TRBD1 (5 bases). The CDR3 sequence is 16 residues long. The germline V gene has CDR1 LNHDA and CDR2 SQIVND (reference sequence). The V gene lost 4 bases and the J gene lost 3 bases, with 15 bases spanning the gap. CDR3 amino acids: CASSTGQVWDTGELFF. The DNA for the CDR3 is TGTGCCAGTAGTACAGGGCAGGTCTGGGACACCGGGGAGCTGTTTTTT.

The gene calls are TRBV6-1 and TRBJ1-1, with 8 positions matching TRBD1. Unmatched junction bases numbered 16, after V lost 2 bases and J lost 8 bases. The CDR3 runs to 17 residues. Germline V gene data show CDR1 as MNHNS and CDR2 as SASEGT. In DNA, the CDR3 is TGTGCCAGCAGTGAATGGGCTTCGGACAGGGCTAAGAAGGAAGCTTTCTTT. It encodes CASSEWASDRAKKEAFF.

The gene calls are TRBV28 and TRBJ1-2; weak D call: TRBD1 (5 bases). V was pared by 3 bases and J by 4 bases, with 12 bases between. There are 14 residues in the CDR3. The germline CDR1 and CDR2 sequences are MDHEN and SYDVKM. CDR3 DNA sequence: TGTGCCAGCAGTTTGGGGCAGGGAGGCTATGGCTACACCTTC. Translation gives CASSLGQGGYGYTF.

The chain employs TRBV6-5 and TRBJ1-1, with 7 bases lining up with TRBD1. In germline, CDR1 is MNHEY, CDR2 SVGAGI. CDR3 length equals 15 residues. Germline trimming cut 6 bases from V and 1 base from J; bases unmatched to any gene: 8. The CDR3 loop is CASRGTGTANTEAFF. In DNA, the CDR3 is TGTGCCAGCAGAGGAACCGGGACAGCGAACACTGAAGCTTTCTTT.

The V gene is TRBV5-4, the J gene TRBJ1-3; 9 bases fit TRBD1. Germline CDR1 SGHNT, CDR2 YYREEE (reference sequence). The length of the CDR3 is 13 residues. The trim removed 4 bases at V and 8 bases at J, leaving 4 bases unmatched. The DNA of the CDR3 is TGTGCCAGCAGCCCGGACAGGGGAGACACCATATATTTT. It is translated as CASSPDRGDTIYF.